Listed here are 20 T cell receptor beta chains from one sample, sequenced in a study of T cell changes during pregnancy in multiple sclerosis. Clones were read by immunoSEQ multiplex PCR, and TCRdb kept only the in-frame ones, dropping some. This repertoire shows 50,000 or so clones, roughly nine tenths found once; its top ten account for roughly 0.36%. Sequencing was performed on CD4+ T cells from peripheral blood mononuclear cells, taken before pregnancy. The receptors come from a female donor with multiple sclerosis, enrolled in a pregnancy study.

The chain is built from TRBV5-8 and TRBJ2-2; D unresolved. Germline-derived CDR1 and CDR2 are SGHTS and YDEGEE. The CDR3 covers 14 residues. V was pared by 4 bases and J by 4 bases, with 11 bases between. The CDR3 DNA is TGTGCCAGCAGCCCACTTCTACTCACCGGGGAGCTGTTTTTT. This gives the protein CASSPLLLTGELFF.

V gene TRBV6-4 combines with J gene TRBJ2-2, with 7 bases aligning to TRBD2. CDR3 length: 14 residues. Trimming removed 4 bases from V and 6 bases from J; junction bases left unmatched: 5. Germline V gene lookup returns CDR1 MRHNA and CDR2 SNTAGT. DNA for the CDR3: TGTGCCAGCAGTGCACGGGAGGAGTCCGGGGAGCTGTTTTTT. This codes for CASSAREESGELFF.

The J gene is TRBJ1-1, the V gene TRBV7-9; no firm D call. This CDR3 region has 14 residues. The V end was cut by 5 bases, the J end by 1 base, with 11 bases between. CDR1 and CDR2 from the germline V gene are SEHNR and FQNEAQ (reference sequence). The CDR3 bases are TGTGCCAGCAGCCCCTCTTCCCCGAACACTGAAGCTTTCTTT. This encodes CASSPSSPNTEAFF.

The chain links TRBV30 to TRBJ1-3; D unresolved. This CDR3 comprises 13 residues. V was pared by 5 bases and J by 0 bases, with 8 bases between. Germline V gives CDR1 GTSNPN, CDR2 SVGIG (reference sequence). The CDR3 region is CAWDQDSGNTIYF. The CDR3 DNA is TGTGCCTGGGATCAGGACTCTGGAAACACCATATATTTT.

This sequence joins TRBV6-1 and TRBJ2-1; perhaps TRBD1 as D (6 bases). Trimming pared 6 bases from V and 0 bases from J, leaving 12 bases between. The CDR3 spans 15 residues. Germline V gene data show CDR1 as MNHNS and CDR2 as SASEGT. The CDR3 reads CASRNTGISYNEQFF. CDR3 bases: TGTGCCAGCAGAAACACAGGGATCTCCTACAATGAGCAGTTCTTC.

The gene calls are TRBV6-1 and TRBJ2-1, with D perhaps TRBD2 (6 bases). V dropped 2 bases and J dropped 6 bases, with 11 bases sitting between them. The germline V gene encodes CDR1 MNHNS and CDR2 SASEGT. This CDR3 comprises 14 residues. The CDR3 region is CASSEFSTSNEQFF. The CDR3 bases are TGTGCCAGCAGTGAATTCTCGACTAGCAATGAGCAGTTCTTC.

The table lists this clone with a count of one. The chain has TRBV7-2 and TRBJ1-5; TRBD1 might be the D (6 bases). V was trimmed by 2 bases and J by 2 bases, leaving 7 bases between them. Germline-derived CDR1 and CDR2 are SGHTA and FQGNSA. The CDR3 has 14 residues. The CDR3 DNA reads as TGTGCCAGCAGCTTACAGGGGCGCAATCAGCCCCAGCATTTT. Translation: CASSLQGRNQPQHF.

This rearrangement joins TRBV18 to TRBJ1-2, with a possible D match to TRBD1 (6 bases). Germline V gives CDR1 KGHSH, CDR2 LQKENI. CDR3 length: 13 residues. V was pared by 5 bases and J by 6 bases, with 13 bases between. Written as DNA, the CDR3 is TGTGCCAGCTCATCGGACAGACTACATGGCTACACCTTC. It encodes CASSSDRLHGYTF.

The V call is TRBV11-3, the J call TRBJ2-2, with 7 bases matching TRBD1. This CDR3 is built from 15 residues. V was pared by 5 bases and J by 3 bases, with 6 bases of the junction left unmatched. The V gene's germline CDR1 is SGHNT and CDR2 YENEEA. CDR3 nucleotides: TGTGCCAGCAGCCTGGACAGGCCGGACACCGGGGAGCTGTTTTTT. Protein sequence: CASSLDRPDTGELFF.

The count of this clone is one. The chain uses TRBV7-2 and TRBJ2-5; D may be TRBD2 (6 bases). Germline V gene sequence: CDR1 SGHTA, CDR2 FQGNSA. The CDR3 contains 15 residues. The V end was cut by 4 bases, the J end by 4 bases, with 16 bases between. The CDR3 nucleotides read TGTGCCAGCAGCTATGATCGACACGGGGGAGAGACCCAGTACTTC. This gives the protein CASSYDRHGGETQYF.

This chain connects TRBV7-9 to TRBJ1-5; unclear D gene. The CDR3 has 14 residues. The ends were cut back, 1 base at V and 4 bases at J, with 8 bases in the middle. In germline, CDR1 is SEHNR, CDR2 FQNEAQ (reference sequence). This chain's CDR3 is CASSLGSGNQPQHF. The CDR3, as DNA: TGTGCCAGCAGCTTAGGCAGCGGGAATCAGCCCCAGCATTTT.

The sample holds one count of this clone. CDR3 coding DNA: TGTGCCAGCACCTTAAACAGGGGGATGTCTGGAAACACCATATATTTT. This codes for CASTLNRGMSGNTIYF. V is TRBV5-4 and J is TRBJ1-3; 8 bases map to TRBD1. The V gene end was trimmed by 6 bases and the J gene end by 1 base; junction bases not matched to a gene: 9. The CDR3 is made up of 16 amino acids. Per germline, CDR1 SGHNT and CDR2 YYREEE (reference sequence).

The chain joins TRBV7-8 to TRBJ2-4; D gene unclear. The V gene's germline CDR1 is SGHVS and CDR2 FQNEAQ. The germline V and J ends were trimmed by 4 bases and 0 bases, with 19 bases remaining between them. This CDR3 spans 18 amino acids. CDR3 sequence (DNA): TGTGCCAGCAGCTCACTCCCCCTAGGAGCGATAGCCAAAAACATTCAGTACTTC. Amino acids: CASSSLPLGAIAKNIQYF.

The chain recombines TRBV6-5 with TRBJ2-3; 9 bases are a match to TRBD1. The CDR3 totals 14 residues. CDR1 is MNHEY, CDR2 SVGAGI, per germline. Trimming removed 8 bases from V and 5 bases from J; junction bases left unmatched: 8. CDR3: CASGEQGARDTQYF. CDR3 nucleotides: TGTGCCAGCGGAGAACAGGGGGCCAGAGATACGCAGTATTTT.

The rearrangement joins TRBV5-6 to TRBJ2-7; 14 bases align to TRBD2. This CDR3 is 15 amino acids long. Germline trimming cut 4 bases from V and 4 bases from J; bases unmatched to any gene: 4. CDR1 is SGHDT and CDR2 is YYEEEE in the germline V gene. In nucleotides, the CDR3 is TGTGCCAGCAGCCCCGGACTAGCGGGAGGTTACGAGCAGTACTTC. It yields the protein CASSPGLAGGYEQYF. The variable domain in full, completed from reference TRBV5-6 and TRBJ2-7, reads DAGVTQSPTHLIKTRGQQVTLRCSPKSGHDTVSWYQQALGQGPQFIFQYYEEEERQRGNFPDRFSGHQFPNYSSELNVNALLLGDSALYLCASSPGLAGGYEQYFGPGTRLTVT.

The chain uses TRBV11-2 and TRBJ2-6, with TRBD2 identical over 7 bases. CDR1 is SGHAT, CDR2 FQNNGV, per germline. J was trimmed by 0 bases and V by 0 bases; bases with no gene match: 11. The CDR3 runs to 20 residues. The CDR3 loop is CASSLEVDLAVLSGANVLTF. For the CDR3, the DNA is TGTGCCAGCAGCTTAGAAGTCGATCTAGCGGTTCTCTCTGGGGCCAACGTCCTGACTTTC.

The chain couples TRBV5-6 to TRBJ2-1; 12 nucleotides agree with TRBD2. CDR1 is SGHDT, CDR2 YYEEEE, per germline. This CDR3 has 16 residues. V lost 3 bases to trimming and J lost 5 bases; unmatched junction nucleotides: 6. The CDR3 protein is CASSSPSGRGNNEQFF. In DNA form, the CDR3 reads TGTGCCAGCAGCTCCCCTAGCGGGAGGGGCAACAATGAGCAGTTCTTC.

The chain has TRBV5-1 and TRBJ1-5; no clear D gene. The CDR3 has 14 amino acids. Germline lookup yields CDR1 SGHRS and CDR2 YFSETQ. V dropped 0 bases and J dropped 3 bases, with 7 bases sitting between them. The DNA for the CDR3 is TGCGCCAGCAGCTTGGACGGGTACAATCAGCCCCAGCATTTT. This translates into CASSLDGYNQPQHF. The full variable domain, completed using reference TRBV5-1 and TRBJ1-5, is KAGVTQTPRYLIKTRGQQVTLSCSPISGHRSVSWYQQTPGQGLQFLFEYFSETQRNKGNFPGRFSGRQFSNSRSEMNVSTLELGDSALYLCASSLDGYNQPQHFGDGTRLSIL.

The chain couples TRBV6-1 to TRBJ1-1; 9 nucleotides match TRBD1. The CDR3 extends over 14 amino acids. Germline values: CDR1 MNHNS, CDR2 SASEGT. V trimming: 8 bases; J trimming: 7 bases; junction bases outside the gene matches: 11. CDR3 in amino acids: CASCRDRDVGEAFF. The CDR3 bases are TGTGCCAGCTGCCGGGACAGGGATGTCGGTGAAGCTTTCTTT.

V and J are TRBV5-1 and TRBJ2-5; TRBD1 matches at 8 bases. The V and J ends lost 5 bases and 5 bases, in that order; junction bases with no gene match: 5. The CDR3 length is 13 residues. Germline CDR1 SGHRS, CDR2 YFSETQ. CDR3 nucleotides: TGCGCCAGCAGGACAGGGGCAGGGGAGACCCAGTACTTC. Amino acid sequence: CASRTGAGETQYF.